A single sample gave rise to the 21 T cell receptor beta chains below, sequenced in a study of spatial heterogeneity in lung cancer. The study, taken as a whole, reports: It was found that expanded intratumoral alpha and beta TCR counts tracked tumor mutation counts.

TCRdb independently ran MiXCR on the 5' RACE reads; one entry per CDR3 protein. The sample records about 7,800 distinct CDR3 sequences, about 7.7% being singletons. These TCRs' antigens remain unknown. Time point noted: sample taken at primary tumor resection. Here the sequenced sample was lung tumor tissue, taken at surgery. All receptors come from a male donor with early-stage non-small cell lung cancer.

By its share, this clonotype is medium-sized. Little can be read into the size of this beta chain, an off-target read in a library designed for alpha chains. The chain recombines TRBV29-1 with TRBJ2-1; perhaps TRBD2 as D (5 bases). The V gene's germline CDR1 is SQVTM and CDR2 ANQGSEA. V shed 6 bases and J shed 10 bases, with 13 bases lying between them. The CDR3 totals 11 residues. The CDR3 sequence is CSVTDSREQFF. DNA of the CDR3: TGCAGCGTGACGGACTCTCGGGAGCAGTTCTTC.

A note on this clonotype: In a library made to pick up alpha chains, this beta chain is a stray read with a size that means little. The rearrangement joins TRBV12-3 or TRBV12-4 to TRBJ1-1, with D perhaps TRBD1 (5 bases). V was cut by 7 bases and J by 3 bases, with 9 bases left in between. The CDR3 extends over 12 amino acids. CDR3 coding DNA: TGTGCCAGCAATCAGGGAGACACTGAAGCTTTCTTT. Its protein is CASNQGDTEAFF.

By share of the sample, this clonotype is medium-sized. The size of this beta chain means little, since it is a stray read in a library made for alpha chains. The J gene is TRBJ2-1, the V gene TRBV30; D is ambiguous. The germline gives CDR1 GTSNPN, CDR2 SVGIG (reference sequence). The germline V and J ends were trimmed by 0 bases and 6 bases, with 15 bases remaining between them. The CDR3 is made up of 15 amino acids. CDR3 nucleotide sequence: TGTGCCTGGAGTGTAGGATCAGGTATCGGCAATGAGCAGTTCTTC. Translated, it gives CAWSVGSGIGNEQFF.

This clonotype is medium-sized (0.01 to 0.1%) in the sample. This beta chain came through as a stray read in a library set up for alpha chains, and its size says little. V is TRBV12-3 or TRBV12-4 and J is TRBJ2-3; no clear D. CDR3 length: 13 residues. V was pared by 7 bases and J by 4 bases, with 12 bases between. The CDR3 DNA sequence: TGTGCCAGCACTCTAAGAGGTTCAGATACGCAGTATTTT. Protein sequence: CASTLRGSDTQYF.

This clonotype was observed at least ten times. Since the library was made to target alpha chains, this beta chain is a stray read and its abundance is not meaningful. V usage is TRBV5-5 and J usage is TRBJ1-5, with D possibly matching TRBD1 (6 bases). V was shortened by 0 bases and J by 2 bases, with 9 bases between the two germline ends. The germline gives CDR1 SGHKS, CDR2 YYEKEE (reference sequence). The CDR3 is made up of 15 amino acids. CDR3: CASSLAGAGNQPQHF. The CDR3 DNA sequence: TGTGCCAGCAGCTTGGCGGGGGCCGGCAATCAGCCCCAGCATTTT.

In its sample, this clonotype is medium-sized. This beta chain appears as a stray read in a library generated for alpha chains; its size is not informative. The gene calls are TRBV2 and TRBJ1-1; D ambiguous. The CDR3 contains 14 residues. CDR1 and CDR2 from the germline V gene are SNHLY and FYNNEI. V shed 3 bases and J shed 4 bases, with 12 bases lying between them. The CDR3 protein is CASSDGSEITEAFF. In DNA form, the CDR3 reads TGTGCCAGCAGTGACGGCAGTGAAATCACTGAAGCTTTCTTT.

At least ten counts were recorded for this clonotype. The size of this beta chain means little, since it is a stray read in a library made for alpha chains. V usage is TRBV29-1 and J usage is TRBJ2-1; D remains unclear. The CDR3 totals 13 residues. V was shortened by 0 bases and J by 7 bases, with 10 bases between the two germline ends. The V gene's germline CDR1 is SQVTM and CDR2 ANQGSEA. The CDR3 sequence: CSVEDLARNEQFF. The CDR3 coding sequence is TGCAGCGTTGAAGATCTCGCGAGGAATGAGCAGTTCTTC.

By its share, this clonotype is medium-sized. This beta chain is an off-target read within a library intended for alpha chains, so its frequency means little. This chain connects TRBV20-1 to TRBJ2-3; D might be TRBD2 (5 bases). V was clipped by 6 bases and J by 4 bases, with 23 bases between them. The CDR3 totals 16 residues. The germline CDR1 and CDR2 sequences are DFQATT and SNEGSKA (reference sequence). In DNA, the CDR3 is TGCAGTGCCCGATCTTGGCGGGTCGGGGTAGCAGATACGCAGTATTTT. Translated: CSARSWRVGVADTQYF.

This clonotype was seen repeatedly, ten times or more. This beta chain represents an off-target read in a library built for alpha chains; its size is of limited meaning. V and J are TRBV29-1 and TRBJ2-7; 7 positions agree with TRBD1. Germline CDR1 reads SQVTM; CDR2 reads ANQGSEA. Germline trimming cut 7 bases from V and 1 base from J; bases unmatched to any gene: 7. The length of the CDR3 is 13 residues. Written as DNA, the CDR3 is TGCAGCGCCTCAGACAGGGCATCCTACGAGCAGTACTTC. It translates to CSASDRASYEQYF.

By share, this clonotype ranks as medium-sized. For a library built for alpha chains, this beta chain is a stray read; little rests on its size. The V gene is TRBV10-3, the J gene TRBJ2-7; D ambiguous. Trimming took 10 bases from V and 4 from J, leaving 17 bases between them. The CDR3 extends over 13 amino acids. Germline assignment: CDR1 ENHRY and CDR2 SYGVKD. Here the CDR3 reads CASPAFLEYEQYF. The CDR3 bases are TGTGCCAGCCCGGCTTTTCTGGAGTACGAGCAGTACTTC.

This clonotype turned up a few times. The size of this beta chain means little, since it is a stray read in a library made for alpha chains. This chain connects TRBV11-2 to TRBJ1-6; 11 nucleotides match TRBD1. Germline V gene data show CDR1 as SGHAT and CDR2 as FQNNGV. The V and J ends lost 5 bases and 11 bases, in that order; junction bases with no gene match: 8. The CDR3 covers 15 residues. CDR3 nucleotide sequence: TGTGCCAGCAGCCCTTACCTGGGACAGGGGGCACCCCTCCACTTT. Its protein product is CASSPYLGQGAPLHF.

By sample fraction, this clonotype is medium-sized (0.01 to 0.1%). Little can be read into the size of this beta chain, an off-target read in a library designed for alpha chains. As DNA, the CDR3 is TGTGCCAGCAGGGTTGGCGGGGACGGGGGGACCCCCCAGTACTTC. Amino acid sequence: CASRVGGDGGTPQYF. The chain couples TRBV27 to TRBJ2-4; 7 nucleotides agree with TRBD2. The CDR3 contains 15 residues. Trimming at V came to 6 bases and at J to 13 bases, leaving 18 bases not matched to a gene. The germline gives CDR1 MNHEY, CDR2 SMNVEV (reference sequence).

A note on this clonotype: The size of this beta chain means little, since it is a stray read in a library made for alpha chains. This chain joins TRBV10-3 and TRBJ1-1; TRBD1 matches 7 bases. The CDR3 consists of 14 residues. Germline-derived CDR1 and CDR2 are ENHRY and SYGVKD. The V and J ends lost 2 bases and 8 bases, in that order; junction bases with no gene match: 8. The CDR3 coding sequence is TGTGCCATCAGTGAGCTTGACAGGGATGGGGAAGCTTTCTTT. It yields the protein CAISELDRDGEAFF.

This clonotype has ten or more counts. A read error may produce the germline difference seen at one junction end. This beta chain slipped into a library made for alpha chains as a stray read, so its size is not meaningful. The chain links TRBV5-1 to TRBJ2-1; the match to TRBD2 covers 13 bases. The CDR3 extends over 14 amino acids. Looked up from germline, CDR1 is SGHRS and CDR2 is YFSETQ. In DNA, the CDR3 is TGCGCCAGCAGCACCGGGACTAGCGGGACTGGTGAGATCTTC. Protein sequence: CASSTGTSGTGEIF.

Judged by abundance, this clonotype is medium-sized. In a library made to pick up alpha chains, this beta chain is a stray read with a size that means little. V usage is TRBV14 and J usage is TRBJ1-1; D uncertain. Deletions cut 4 bases from V and 3 bases from J, with 18 bases between. The CDR3 is 16 amino acids. CDR1 and CDR2 from the germline V gene are SGHDN and FVKESK. The chain's CDR3 is CASSRLRTRLDTEAFF. The CDR3 nucleotides read TGTGCCAGCAGCCGATTAAGGACGAGGTTGGACACTGAAGCTTTCTTT. The whole variable domain, filled in from reference TRBV14 and TRBJ1-1, reads EAGVTQFPSHSVIEKGQTVTLRCDPISGHDNLYWYRRVMGKEIKFLLHFVKESKQDESGMPNNRFLAERTGGTYSTLKVQPAELEDSGVYFCASSRLRTRLDTEAFFGQGTRLTVV.

This clonotype was found many times. Because the library targeted alpha chains, this beta chain is an off-target read whose size means little. V and J are TRBV20-1 and TRBJ1-1; D unresolved. The CDR3 covers 13 residues. Germline CDR1 reads DFQATT; CDR2 reads SNEGSKA (reference sequence). Trimming left V 2 bases short and J 0 bases short, with 7 bases between. CDR3 region: CSARYTVNTEAFF. DNA for the CDR3: TGCAGTGCTAGATATACAGTGAACACTGAAGCTTTCTTT.

By share of the sample, this clonotype is medium-sized. This beta chain slipped into a library made for alpha chains as a stray read, so its size is not meaningful. V and J are TRBV14 and TRBJ1-2; 8 nucleotides align to TRBD1. The germline gives CDR1 SGHDN, CDR2 FVKESK. CDR3 length: 16 residues. Trimming took 1 base from V and 3 from J; bases not matched to a gene: 7. CDR3 amino acids: CASSQVGTGLYYGYTF. CDR3 DNA sequence: TGTGCCAGCAGCCAAGTCGGGACAGGCCTCTACTATGGCTACACCTTC. Complete variable domain (other parts from reference TRBV14 and TRBJ1-2): EAGVTQFPSHSVIEKGQTVTLRCDPISGHDNLYWYRRVMGKEIKFLLHFVKESKQDESGMPNNRFLAERTGGTYSTLKVQPAELEDSGVYFCASSQVGTGLYYGYTFGSGTRLTVV.

This clonotype is judged medium-sized (0.01 to 0.1%). This beta chain came through as a stray read in a library set up for alpha chains, and its size says little. The V and J genes are TRBV5-4 and TRBJ2-2; D gene unclear. The CDR3 runs 14 residues. V was trimmed by 0 bases and J by 3 bases, leaving 6 bases between them. CDR1 is SGHNT, CDR2 YYREEE, per germline (reference sequence). CDR3 sequence (DNA): TGTGCCAGCAGCTTGGCGACCGACACCGGGGAGCTGTTTTTT. Amino acid sequence: CASSLATDTGELFF. Full variable domain (outside the CDR3, taken from reference TRBV5-4 and TRBJ2-2): ETGVTQSPTHLIKTRGQQVTLRCSSQSGHNTVSWYQQALGQGPQFIFQYYREEENGRGNFPPRFSGLQFPNYSSELNVNALELDDSALYLCASSLATDTGELFFGEGSRLTVL.

This clonotype came up many times. This beta chain lies outside the target of a library built for alpha chains; its clone size means little. J is TRBJ1-2 and V is TRBV25-1, with 7 bases lining up with TRBD1. Germline V gene data show CDR1 as MGHDK and CDR2 as SYGVNS. The CDR3 length is 13 residues. The V and J ends lost 8 bases and 4 bases, in that order; junction bases with no gene match: 7. The CDR3 region has the DNA TGTGCCAGCCGAGGAGGGGGCGGCTATGGCTACACCTTC. Amino acid sequence: CASRGGGGYGYTF.

This clonotype was counted ten times or more. Because this beta chain is a stray read in a library intended to capture alpha chains, its abundance should not be given much weight. The chain carries TRBV20-1 and TRBJ2-1; D unclear. Germline V gene sequence: CDR1 DFQATT, CDR2 SNEGSKA (reference sequence). The V end was cut by 6 bases, the J end by 3 bases, with 12 bases between. The CDR3 has 13 residues. The CDR3 reads CSAPTLYYNEQFF. DNA of the CDR3: TGCAGTGCCCCGACTCTTTACTACAATGAGCAGTTCTTC.

Many counts were recorded for this clonotype. The size of this beta chain means little, since it is a stray read in a library made for alpha chains. The chain has TRBV6-5 and TRBJ2-1; TRBD1 might be the D (6 bases). In germline, CDR1 is MNHEY, CDR2 SVGAGI. V lost 5 bases and J 7 bases, leaving 15 bases between the germline ends. The CDR3 totals 14 residues. The CDR3 DNA reads as TGTGCCAGCAGTGGGTTGGGGGCGATAAATGAGCAGTTCTTC. As protein: CASSGLGAINEQFF.